This T cell receptor beta chain was sequenced in a study of a mutant IDH1 vaccine in newly diagnosed glioma. Turning to the study itself: There were about 62% males and about 38% females among treated patients, whose mean age was about 41 years. Earlier care involved radiotherapy, temozolomide, or both, and the majority received both. The study's findings and limits: Among patients, 80% to 95% showed immune responses induced by the vaccine. Variations in leading peripheral T cell clonotypes appeared to have no connection with pseudoprogression.

The data were produced by immunoSEQ multiplex PCR, yet TCRdb's version contains in-frame clones alone and is incomplete. The table has 40,000 or so clones, about four fifths seen once; the top ten hold 2% to 2.5%. Note on this clone: Its antigen is unknown.

As to time point: week 11, during vaccination. The content of each vaccine dose was 300 ug of mutant IDH1 20-mer peptide, and topical imiquimod accompanied it. Trimming removed 4 bases from V and 2 bases from J; junction bases left unmatched: 10. The CDR3 spans 16 residues. Germline-derived CDR1 and CDR2 are SGDLS and YYNGEE. The receptor was derived from a man in his forties or fifties with glioma. Sequences were derived from PBMCs, sampled from a glioma patient whose treatment included an IDH1 peptide vaccine. The chain links TRBV9 to TRBJ2-7, with 9 bases matching TRBD1. The CDR3 protein is CASSPGTGTGPYEQYF. As DNA, the CDR3 is TGTGCCAGCAGCCCCGGGACCGGGACAGGGCCCTACGAGCAGTACTTC.